This is a list of T cell receptor beta chains from one sample in a study of T cells in Graves' hyperthyroidism and ophthalmopathy. TCRdb recomputed calls from the multiplex PCR reads with MiXCR, one row per CDR3 protein. In the table there are approximately 700,000 distinct CDR3 sequences, approximately 16% of which are singletons. The sequenced material came from blood. These receptors were obtained from a man aged 18 to 29 with Graves' hyperthyroidism. CDR3s include the opening cysteine and the closing phenylalanine or tryptophan.

v_call,j_call,cdr3_aa
TRBV27,TRBJ1-5,CASSIDGSNQPQHF
TRBV7-9,TRBJ1-1,CASSSGQGSPGTEAFF
TRBV2,TRBJ2-7,CARGPGGAIHEQYF
TRBV7-9,TRBJ2-1,CASSRTGGRAYNEQFF
TRBV14,TRBJ2-5,CASSQRSFGESQETQYF
TRBV27,TRBJ1-4,CATRTLGTQEEKLFF
TRBV28,TRBJ2-5,CASTDGYSIGETQYF
TRBV7-2,TRBJ2-1,CASSLDLGTGNEQFF
TRBV28,TRBJ1-1,CASSHLRGKTEAFF
TRBV30,TRBJ2-2,CAWSVLGGRFTGELFF
TRBV28,TRBJ1-1,CASSTNRGWNTEAFF
TRBV7-2,TRBJ2-3,CASSYWTSGTDTQYF
TRBV4-1,TRBJ1-1,CASSRERIEDTEAFF
TRBV25-1,TRBJ1-6,CASSKRAVYNSPLHF
TRBV11-3,TRBJ1-1,CASSSGNMNTEAFF
TRBV28,TRBJ1-5,CASRGQGGRPQHF
TRBV29-1,TRBJ2-1,CSVDASGYYNEQFF
TRBV2,TRBJ1-2,CASSEASPRQSNYGYTF
TRBV29-1,TRBJ2-4,CSVVNRILAKNIQYF
TRBV19,TRBJ1-6,CASTEQGSPLHF
TRBV6-1,TRBJ2-7,CASSEAALGGYEQYF
TRBV30,TRBJ2-7,CAWSLGTSGPEEQYF
TRBV13,TRBJ2-2,CASSSGGETGELFF
TRBV5-1,TRBJ2-5,CASSLGGWDVQAETQYF
TRBV5-4,TRBJ2-1,CASSPAGGMSSYNEQFF
TRBV25-1,TRBJ2-7,CASSLVRDAPRYEQYF
TRBV28,TRBJ2-3,CASSWKPAGAQYF
TRBV6-1,TRBJ2-7,CASRHAYEQYF
TRBV20-1,TRBJ1-2,CSATGGPPNYGYTF
TRBV28,TRBJ2-7,CASSLYGRDSYEQYF
TRBV10-2,TRBJ2-7,CASSEMGQGRNYEQYF
TRBV18,TRBJ1-1,CASSPLASVNTEAFF
TRBV29-1,TRBJ2-5,CSGGRTGETQYF
TRBV4-1,TRBJ2-3,CASSQASGTSGTDTQYF
TRBV7-2,TRBJ2-2,CASKTPLAVSTGELFF
TRBV7-2,TRBJ2-2,CASRTGRANTGELFF
TRBV28,TRBJ1-1,CASFLSLNTEAFF
TRBV28,TRBJ2-1,CASSLREYNEQFF
TRBV20-1,TRBJ1-4,CSARDQRSSGREKLFF
TRBV7-9,TRBJ2-7,CASSSPTGGEQYF
TRBV7-6,TRBJ2-5,CASSPTGTSGSIWETQYF
TRBV27,TRBJ2-7,CASSSGRGEQYF
TRBV28,TRBJ2-1,CASSQGDSYNEQFF
TRBV7-8,TRBJ2-1,CASSLDGTVYNEQFF
TRBV18,TRBJ1-2,CASSPTGTEYGYTF
TRBV4-3,TRBJ1-5,CASSQEGGLQPQHF
TRBV12-3/TRBV12-4,TRBJ2-7,CASSLEGLGPPRQYF
TRBV12-3/TRBV12-4,TRBJ1-4,CASSPFGGTNEKLFF
TRBV5-1,TRBJ1-2,CASSFDPKYGYTF
TRBV28,TRBJ1-1,CASSLAGDNTGAFF
TRBV7-9,TRBJ2-2,CASSVRDRTTGELFF
TRBV20-1,TRBJ2-1,CSATGTSGRSYNEQFF
TRBV7-8,TRBJ2-2,CASSAPSGSYTGELLF
TRBV20-1,TRBJ2-5,CSARLQGGETQYF
TRBV20-1,TRBJ1-6,CSASYRRNSPLHF
TRBV6-1,TRBJ1-5,CASSVQRNPQHF